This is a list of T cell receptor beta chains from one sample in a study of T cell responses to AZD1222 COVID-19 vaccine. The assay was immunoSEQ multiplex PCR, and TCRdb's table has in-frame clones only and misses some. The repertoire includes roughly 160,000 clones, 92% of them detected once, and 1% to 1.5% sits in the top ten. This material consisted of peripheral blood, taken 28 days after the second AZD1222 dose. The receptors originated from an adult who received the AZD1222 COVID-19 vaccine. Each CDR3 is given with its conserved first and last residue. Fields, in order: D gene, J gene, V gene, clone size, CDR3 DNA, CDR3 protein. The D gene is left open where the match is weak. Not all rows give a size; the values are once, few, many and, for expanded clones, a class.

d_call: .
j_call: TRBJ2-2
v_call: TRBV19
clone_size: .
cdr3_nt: TGTGCCAGTAGTATATTGGGGACCACCGGGGAGCTGTTTTTT
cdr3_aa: CASSILGTTGELFF

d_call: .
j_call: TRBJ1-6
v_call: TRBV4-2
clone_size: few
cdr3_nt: TGTGCCAGCAGCCAAGAGGGACACGAAACTAGCTCCTATAATTCACCCCTCCACTTT
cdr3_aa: CASSQEGHETSSYNSPLHF

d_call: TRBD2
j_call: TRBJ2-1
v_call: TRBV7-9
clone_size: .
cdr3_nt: TGTGCCAGCAGCCGACTAGCAGAAAACAATGAGCAGTTCTTC
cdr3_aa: CASSRLAENNEQFF

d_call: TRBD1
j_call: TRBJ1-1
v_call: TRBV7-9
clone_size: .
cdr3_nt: TGTGCCAGCAGCTCCGGGACAGGGGTAAACACTGAAGCTTTCTTT
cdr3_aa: CASSSGTGVNTEAFF

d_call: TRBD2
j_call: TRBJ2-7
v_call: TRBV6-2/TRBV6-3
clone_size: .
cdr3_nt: TGTGCCAGCAGTTCCAGACTAGCGGGCCTATACGAGCAGTACTTC
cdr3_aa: CASSSRLAGLYEQYF

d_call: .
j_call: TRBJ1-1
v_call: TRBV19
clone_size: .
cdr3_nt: TGTGCCAGTAGTACTCCTGGTCGCAGATCAGCTTTCTTT
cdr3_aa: CASSTPGRRSAFF

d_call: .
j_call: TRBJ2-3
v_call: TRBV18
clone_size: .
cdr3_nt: TGTGCCAGCTCACCAAAGGCAGATACGCAGTATTTT
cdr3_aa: CASSPKADTQYF

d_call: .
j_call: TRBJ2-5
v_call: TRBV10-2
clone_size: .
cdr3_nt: TGCGCCAGCAGTGAGGCCCCTGGGGGGACCCAGTACTTC
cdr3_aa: CASSEAPGGTQYF

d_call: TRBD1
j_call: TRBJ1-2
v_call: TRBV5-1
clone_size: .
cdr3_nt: TGCGCCAGCAGCTTGGAGACAGGGACCTATGGCTACACCTTC
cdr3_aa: CASSLETGTYGYTF

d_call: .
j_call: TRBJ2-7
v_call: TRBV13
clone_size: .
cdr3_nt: TGTGCCAGCAGCTTCCCAGGGCCAGGCGAGCAGTACTTC
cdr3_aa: CASSFPGPGEQYF

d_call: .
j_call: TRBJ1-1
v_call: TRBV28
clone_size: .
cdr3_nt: TGTGCCAGCAGTTTCGTGGAGAACACTGAAGCTTTCTTT
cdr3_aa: CASSFVENTEAFF

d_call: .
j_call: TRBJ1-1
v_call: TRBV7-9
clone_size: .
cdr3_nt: TGTGCCAGCAGCAGTCCGGGGACGGCGAACACTGAAGCTTTCTTT
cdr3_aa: CASSSPGTANTEAFF

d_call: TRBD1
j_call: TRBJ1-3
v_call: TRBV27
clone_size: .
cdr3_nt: TGTGCCAGCAGTTTTGCTCCTGTAGGGACAGGGGGAAACACCATATATTTT
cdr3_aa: CASSFAPVGTGGNTIYF

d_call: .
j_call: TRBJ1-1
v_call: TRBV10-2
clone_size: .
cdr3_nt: TGCGCCAGCAGCCCCGTGGGGACTGAAGCTTTCTTT
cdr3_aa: CASSPVGTEAFF

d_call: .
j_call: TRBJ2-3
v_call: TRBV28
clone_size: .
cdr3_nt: TGTGCCAGCAGGCCCACCTTACACGGTTCGAAGCAGTATTTT
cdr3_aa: CASRPTLHGSKQYF

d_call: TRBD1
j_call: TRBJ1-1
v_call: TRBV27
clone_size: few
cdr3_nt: TGTGCCAGCAGTTTAGTGAGGACAGGGGCCCCTGAAGCTTTCTTT
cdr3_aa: CASSLVRTGAPEAFF

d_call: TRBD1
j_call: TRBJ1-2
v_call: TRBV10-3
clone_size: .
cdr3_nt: TGTGCCATCAGTGAGTCACAGGGGAATGGCTACACCTTC
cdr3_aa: CAISESQGNGYTF

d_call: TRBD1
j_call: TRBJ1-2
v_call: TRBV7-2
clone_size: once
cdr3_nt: TGTGCCAGCAGCTTAGTCACAGGGGGTACGGCATATGGCTACACCTTC
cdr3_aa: CASSLVTGGTAYGYTF

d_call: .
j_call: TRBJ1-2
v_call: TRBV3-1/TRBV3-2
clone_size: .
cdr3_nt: TGTGCCAGCAGCCAAGATTCCCCCGGGGCAGGGAACTATGGCTACACCTTC
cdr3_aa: CASSQDSPGAGNYGYTF

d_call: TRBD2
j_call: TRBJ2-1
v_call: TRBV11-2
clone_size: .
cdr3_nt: TGTGCCAGCAGCGTGGGACTAGCGGCCAATGAGCAGTTCTTC
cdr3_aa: CASSVGLAANEQFF

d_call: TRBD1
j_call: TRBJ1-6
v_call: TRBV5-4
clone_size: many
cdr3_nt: TGTGCCAGCAGCCCAGGTACAGGGGCCACCCTTAATTCACCCCTCCACTTT
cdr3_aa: CASSPGTGATLNSPLHF

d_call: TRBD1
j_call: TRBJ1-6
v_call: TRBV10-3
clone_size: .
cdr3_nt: TGTGCCATCAGGGGGACAGACTATAATTCACCCCTCCACTTT
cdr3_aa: CAIRGTDYNSPLHF

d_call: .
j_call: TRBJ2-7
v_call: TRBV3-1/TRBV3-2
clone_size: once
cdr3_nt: TGTGCCAGCAGCCAAGGGCTTTTTTACGAGCAGTACTTC
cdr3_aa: CASSQGLFYEQYF

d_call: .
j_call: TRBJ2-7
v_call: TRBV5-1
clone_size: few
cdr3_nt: TGCGCCAGCAGCTTGGATGTGCGTTCCAGCTACGAGCAGTACTTC
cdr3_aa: CASSLDVRSSYEQYF

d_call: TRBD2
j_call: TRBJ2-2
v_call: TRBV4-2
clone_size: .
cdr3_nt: TGTGCCAGCAGCCCATCCGCTAGCGGCACCGGGGAGCTGTTTTTT
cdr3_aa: CASSPSASGTGELFF

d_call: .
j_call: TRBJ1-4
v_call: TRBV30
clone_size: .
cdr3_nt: TGTGCCTGGAGTGTACTGGAAAAACTGTTTTTT
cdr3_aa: CAWSVLEKLFF

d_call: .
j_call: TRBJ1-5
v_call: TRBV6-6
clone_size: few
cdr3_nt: TGTGCCAGCAGACAGGGAAGCAATCAGCCCCAGCATTTT
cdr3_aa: CASRQGSNQPQHF

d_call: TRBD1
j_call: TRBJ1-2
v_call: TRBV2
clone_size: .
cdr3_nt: TGTGCCAGCAGTGAACAGGGGGCGAATAGCTATGGCTACACCTTC
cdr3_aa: CASSEQGANSYGYTF

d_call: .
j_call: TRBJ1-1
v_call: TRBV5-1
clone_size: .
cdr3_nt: TGCGCCAGCAGCTTAGGGCTCGGCGAGAACACTGAAGCTTTCTTT
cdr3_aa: CASSLGLGENTEAFF

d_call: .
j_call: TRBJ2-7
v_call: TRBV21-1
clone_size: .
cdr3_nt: TGTGCCAGCAGCAAAGATCCGGGACAGGGACCCTACGAGCAGTACTTC
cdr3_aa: CASSKDPGQGPYEQYF